These T cell receptor beta chains were read from a single sample in a study of CD8+ T cells in alopecia areata. Some clones are missing from TCRdb's copy, which holds only in-frame ones; the method was immunoSEQ multiplex PCR. Of 120,000 to 150,000 clones listed, approximately 90% were seen once; the top ten hold approximately 13%. The material was CD8+ T cells sorted from blood, obtained at week 4, from a patient treated with tofacitinib. The receptor set was obtained from a human donor with alopecia areata. The CDR3 runs from the conserved cysteine through the conserved F or W.

V gene	J gene	CDR3 protein
TRBV7-9	TRBJ1-1	CASSPTTGLNTEAFF
TRBV5-8	TRBJ2-1	CASSLAPSGGDYNEQFF
TRBV7-8	TRBJ2-7	CASSLGGIEQYF
TRBV10-3	TRBJ2-3	CAIGGSDTQYF
TRBV29-1	TRBJ2-2	CSAVAGDTGELFF
TRBV5-1	TRBJ2-7	CASSVIRAGESYEQYF
TRBV7-3	TRBJ1-2	CASSLSPAGNYGYTF
TRBV19	TRBJ2-7	CASSIDPGSYEQYF
TRBV4-2	TRBJ2-7	CASSQELEYEQYF
TRBV29-1	TRBJ2-3	CSVEGGFADTQYF
TRBV4-1	TRBJ1-1	CASSQDPTEAFF
TRBV5-4	TRBJ1-1	CASSLAGNTEAFF
TRBV7-9	TRBJ2-5	CASSLPHPTGETQYF
TRBV28	TRBJ2-5	CASTTTAQETQYF
TRBV15	TRBJ2-7	CATSRDRTPSYEQYF
TRBV5-1	TRBJ2-7	CASRFIDEQYF
TRBV29-1	TRBJ1-1	CSVEGGASTEAFF
TRBV7-8	TRBJ2-1	CASSPRDIASYNEQFF
TRBV30	TRBJ1-2	CAWRRGRYGYTF
TRBV19	TRBJ2-1	CASSIDSGTHNEQFF
TRBV9	TRBJ1-4	CASSVDGLETEKLFF
TRBV25-1	TRBJ2-1	CASSSDGSSYNEQFF
TRBV27	TRBJ2-7	CASSLQGSYSYEQYF
TRBV29-1	TRBJ2-7	CSGARIYEQYF
TRBV29-1	TRBJ2-1	CSVDGTSGRVGDEQFF
TRBV6-5	TRBJ2-3	CASSYSGARDTQYF
TRBV23-1	TRBJ1-1	CASNGRGGNTEAFF
TRBV29-1	TRBJ2-2	CSVEITRVGELFF
TRBV27	TRBJ1-2	CASSLSSVGYGYTF
TRBV23-1	TRBJ2-7	CASSQFTGQGACRDYEQYF
TRBV6-5	TRBJ2-2	CASSTVSTGELFF
TRBV4-1	TRBJ2-1	CASSKGDRGLVNEQFF
TRBV7-9	TRBJ2-1	CASSSERYNEQFF
TRBV27	TRBJ2-7	CASSPTTRALRYEQYF
TRBV16	TRBJ2-1	CASSQPMGEQFF
TRBV14	TRBJ1-2	CASSQEPGSYTF
TRBV6-5	TRBJ2-2	CASSYGQANTGELFF